A single T cell receptor (beta chain) is shown here with its context. This sample is drawn from a study of shared clonotypes between healthy human individuals. Per germline, CDR1 KGHSH and CDR2 LQKENI. The CDR3 totals 15 residues. Trimming pared 6 bases from V and 0 bases from J, leaving 9 bases between. This was a deep-level run. Only in-frame clones appear in the TCRdb table, and some are missing; sequencing was by immunoSEQ multiplex PCR. This table has over a million clones, around 97% appearing once. The sequenced material came from naive CD4+ T cells sorted from blood. Indicated subset: CD45RA+ positively selected. This sequence was found in a young man in good health. This sequence joins TRBV18 and TRBJ2-6, with unresolved D. CDR3 sequence reads: CASSPEISGANVLTF. The CDR3 coding sequence is TGTGCCAGCTCTCCGGAGATCTCTGGGGCCAACGTCCTGACTTTC.